This T cell receptor beta chain was captured by sequencing in a study of CD8+ T cells in alopecia areata (dated by TCRdb to between 2018 and 2020). At the level of the whole study: The treated patients took part in an open-label pilot trial in which moderate-to-severe alopecia areata was treated with oral tofacitinib at 5 to 10 mg twice daily. Patients stayed on tofacitinib for 6 to 18 months and then had 6 months of follow-up off drug so that delayed response and recurrence could be assessed. In treated patients, disease severity was measured using the SALT score, which gives the percentage of scalp surface area affected. High-throughput TCRbeta sequencing was used to examine T cell clonal expansion in alopecia areata in both the C3H/HeJ mouse model and human patients. Human TCRbeta sequencing covered scalp tissue and sorted CD4+ and CD8+ peripheral blood T cells from patchy and totalis/universalis alopecia areata patients and healthy controls. Biopsies were taken from tofacitinib-treated patients at baseline and again at 4 and 24 weeks into treatment, and several of those patients also had a later scalp biopsy. Scalp clonality was compared among normal scalp (n=4), patchy alopecia areata scalp (n=8), and alopecia totalis/universalis scalp (n=8). RNA was obtained with the PAXgene miRNA kit for fixed scalp, the miRNeasy kit for PBMCs, and the RNeasy kit for mouse skin. TCRbeta CDR3 regions were amplified by immunoSEQ multiplex PCR using 35 Vbeta forward and 13 Jbeta reverse primers.

With respect to this clone: Its antigen remains unidentified. Qualities for individual bases were not recorded, and no much larger clone is one base off.

What the study reported, not specific to this receptor: Because the treated cohort was small and included a single nonresponder, larger studies are needed to assess links between baseline CD8+ expansion and response. During tofacitinib treatment, many expanded lesional clones remained in scalp and blood, and this persistence may partly explain relapse after treatment is stopped. Higher clonality and more expanded CD8+ clones were observed in lesional scalp than in normal scalp, particularly in alopecia totalis/universalis, a finding suggestive of antigenic drive. Resident alphabeta T cells in normal human skin are also sequenced, complicating scalp TCR repertoire analysis, unlike mouse skin dominated by gammadelta T cells. With tofacitinib, both scalp clonality and the number of expanded CD8+ clones among the top 100 scalp clones went down significantly. Shared TCR sequences between patients were less evident than in mice, which may be partly attributable to HLA diversity in the patient population.

The sample's time point, from its label and the paper: about four weeks on oral tofacitinib. The treatment or condition label here, explained by the study, means: oral pan-JAK inhibitor, 5-10 mg twice daily. From alopecia areata patients, peripheral blood was collected along with lesional scalp punch biopsies. PBMCs were isolated by density centrifugation and stained for CD3, CD4 and CD8, after which CD4+ and CD8+ T cells were sorted on a FACSAria. Libraries were made using the immunoSEQ multiplex PCR assay. RNA was extracted from all samples and reverse transcribed into cDNA as template for TCR sequencing. First-strand cDNA was synthesized using SuperScript III with a 2:1 mix of oligo-dT and random hexamers. A synthetic immune receptor repertoire was used to assess amplification bias, and residual bias was removed computationally. In the source study's methods: Raw reads were preprocessed for error removal, and CDR3 was defined according to IMGT conventions as running from the conserved cysteine to phenylalanine. Clonality was computed by normalizing Shannon entropy by log2 of the number of productive unique TCRs and subtracting the result from 1. Whether scalp clones were CD4 or CD8 was inferred by matching scalp TCRbeta sequences against CD4 and CD8 repertoires sorted from blood. TCRdb retrieved this table from immuneACCESS and kept in-frame rearrangements only. Not all clones are present; in checked studies, unresolved V genes account for under half, and no reason is known for the remainder. For V, J and clone size, that table is used; D and trimming come from the DNA. Recorded for this sample are more than 85,000 clones; under 70% of them occurred a single time. Jointly, the top ten make up around 16% of the sample.

The TCR was taken from a human donor with alopecia areata. Material: CD8+ T cells sorted from blood, obtained at week 4, from a patient treated with tofacitinib.

At the DNA level, the sequence is TGCGCCAGCAGCCTCCCCTACAGAGAAGCTTTCTTT. Translated, it reads CASSLPYREAFF. The chain links TRBV4-1 with TRBJ1-1; the D gene remains uncertain. CDR3 length: 12 amino acids, cysteine to phenylalanine. CDR3 DNA only is kept here, 36 bases in frame from base 1. The germline V gene gives CDR1 as MGHRA and CDR2 as YSYEKL. V loses 4 bases, J loses 8 bases, and the germline ends lie 11 bases apart.